One and the same sample provided the 13 T cell receptor beta chains below, sequenced in a study of cytomegalovirus exposure and HLA in healthy donors. Libraries were prepared by immunoSEQ multiplex PCR; TCRdb keeps only in-frame clonotypes and omits some of them. In the table there are more than 95,000 clones, 88% of which are singletons. Sample: PBMCs. The source is a man between 18 and 29 years old in good health and CMV-seropositive.

A few counts support this clone. V is TRBV30 and J is TRBJ1-2; unclear D gene. V dropped 1 base and J dropped 7 bases, with 13 bases sitting between them. The CDR3 has 13 amino acids. The germline V gene has CDR1 GTSNPN and CDR2 SVGIG (reference sequence). CDR3 bases: TGTGCCTGGAGTGGGATCCGGCGAGGTGGCTACACCTTC. The encoded protein is CAWSGIRRGGYTF.

The chain employs TRBV29-1 and TRBJ2-7, with D possibly TRBD1 on 6 matching bases. The V gene lost 2 bases and the J gene lost 4 bases, with 6 bases spanning the gap. CDR3 length: 11 amino acids. CDR1 and CDR2 (germline): SQVTM, ANQGSEA. In nucleotides, the CDR3 is TGCAGCGTTGAAAGGGGGTACGAGCAGTACTTC. It specifies CSVERGYEQYF.

V and J are TRBV25-1 and TRBJ1-1; possible D gene TRBD1, 6 bases. This CDR3 comprises 14 residues. CDR1 is MGHDK, CDR2 SYGVNS, per germline. Trimming cost V 6 bases and J 1 base, with 12 bases left between them. The CDR3 spells CASSHRAANTEAFF. CDR3 bases: TGTGCCAGCAGCCACAGGGCAGCGAACACTGAAGCTTTCTTT.

The CDR3 sequence: CSVGKRTAEAFF. CDR3 in DNA: TGCAGCGTCGGCAAACGGACAGCTGAAGCTTTCTTT. The rearrangement joins TRBV29-1 to TRBJ1-1, with D possibly TRBD1 on 6 matching bases. The germline V and J ends were trimmed by 6 bases and 6 bases, with 14 bases remaining between them. The length of the CDR3 is 12 residues. Germline CDR1 SQVTM, CDR2 ANQGSEA.

This rearrangement joins TRBV6-5 to TRBJ2-3; a weak D match, TRBD2 (7 bases). V dropped 0 bases and J dropped 2 bases, with 9 bases sitting between them. CDR1 is MNHEY, CDR2 SVGAGI, per germline. CDR3 length: 15 residues. CDR3 protein: CASSYSGGLTDTQYF. CDR3 nucleotides: TGTGCCAGCAGTTACTCGGGGGGGCTCACAGATACGCAGTATTTT.

V is TRBV7-9 and J is TRBJ1-1; D is unclear. The CDR3 extends over 11 amino acids. CDR1 is SEHNR and CDR2 is FQNEAQ in the germline V gene (reference sequence). Trimming took off 3 bases at V and 11 bases at J, with 10 bases between the two ends. The CDR3 DNA reads as TGTGCCAGCAGCTTGGAGGGTGCGGCTTTCTTT. As protein: CASSLEGAAFF.

The rearrangement uses TRBV7-9 and TRBJ1-1; 11 nucleotides align to TRBD1. Germline CDR1 reads SEHNR; CDR2 reads FQNEAQ (reference sequence). This CDR3 is 16 amino acids long. Trimming cost V 1 base and J 4 bases; bases outside gene matches: 5. The CDR3 DNA is TGTGCCAGCAGCTTAGAGAGTGGGACAGGGGGCACTGAAGCTTTCTTT. Its translation: CASSLESGTGGTEAFF.

V gene TRBV5-8 combines with J gene TRBJ2-4; 8 nucleotides agree with TRBD1. Losses at the gene ends were 0 bases for V and 0 bases for J; bases not matched to a gene: 2. Germline CDR1 is SGHTS and CDR2 is YDEGEE. The CDR3 loop spans 16 amino acids. The CDR3 sequence is CASSLGQGLAKNIQYF. CDR3 DNA: TGTGCCAGCAGCTTGGGACAGGGGCTAGCCAAAAACATTCAGTACTTC.

The table lists this clone with a count of one. V is TRBV13 and J is TRBJ2-1, with D perhaps matching TRBD2 (6 bases). The V end lost 4 bases, the J end lost 9 bases, and 25 bases lay between the germline ends. The CDR3 extends over 17 amino acids. Germline loops: CDR1 PRHDT, CDR2 FYEKMQ (reference sequence). The CDR3 loop is CASSYYGGTGRGGEQFF. CDR3 nucleotide sequence: TGTGCCAGCAGCTACTATGGGGGGACGGGAAGAGGCGGTGAGCAGTTCTTC.

The chain recombines TRBV6-1 with TRBJ2-7; 10 bases agree with TRBD1. CDR1 is MNHNS and CDR2 is SASEGT in the germline V gene. The CDR3 sequence is 14 residues long. With 8 bases clipped from V and 0 bases from J, the junction kept 4 bases outside the gene matches. CDR3 region: CASGDRGLSYEQYF. The CDR3 DNA is TGTGCCAGCGGGGACAGGGGACTCTCCTACGAGCAGTACTTC.

This clone was recorded once. The rearrangement links TRBV7-6 to TRBJ2-1; 11 bases fit TRBD2. This CDR3 has 15 amino acids. V shed 2 bases and J 9 bases; nucleotides not matched to a gene: 6. CDR1 SGHVS and CDR2 FNYEAQ come from the germline V gene. CDR3 sequence: CASSLFSGGASEQFF. In DNA form, the CDR3 reads TGTGCCAGCAGCTTATTTAGCGGGGGGGCCTCTGAGCAGTTCTTC.

The rearrangement joins TRBV5-1 to TRBJ2-7; TRBD2 aligns across 9 bases. The germline V gene encodes CDR1 SGHRS and CDR2 YFSETQ. Unmatched junction bases numbered 8, after V lost 5 bases and J lost 2 bases. This CDR3 contains 15 residues. The chain's CDR3 is CASSYASGDPYEQYF. In DNA form, the CDR3 reads TGCGCCAGCAGTTATGCTAGCGGGGACCCCTACGAGCAGTACTTC.

This rearrangement joins TRBV5-4 to TRBJ2-1; D is possibly TRBD1 (6 bases). The CDR3 extends over 14 amino acids. Germline assignment: CDR1 SGHNT and CDR2 YYREEE (reference sequence). Trimming stripped 3 bases from V and 3 bases from J, with 10 bases between. As DNA, the CDR3 is TGTGCCAGCAGCTCCCCGGACAGCTACAATGAGCAGTTCTTC. Amino acid sequence: CASSSPDSYNEQFF.